Below are 5 T cell receptor beta chains sequenced from a single sample in a study of blood T cell repertoires in COVID-19. Measured with immunoSEQ multiplex PCR; TCRdb has only the in-frame clones, and not every one. The table lists some 400,000 clones, 70% to 90% of them singletons. Source material: peripheral blood. The receptors stem from a woman in her twenties or thirties with COVID-19, enrolled during active disease.

V gene TRBV4-1 combines with J gene TRBJ2-5; TRBD1 agrees at 11 bases. CDR1 is MGHRA and CDR2 is YSYEKL in the germline V gene. J was trimmed by 2 bases and V by 3 bases; bases with no gene match: 2. This CDR3 spans 15 amino acids. The CDR3 loop reads CASSQGDRGQETQYF. The CDR3 bases are TGCGCCAGCAGCCAGGGGGACAGGGGGCAAGAGACCCAGTACTTC.

This chain uses TRBV9 with TRBJ2-1; 14 positions agree with TRBD2. Trimming took 3 bases from V and 9 from J; bases not matched to a gene: 8. Germline values: CDR1 SGDLS, CDR2 YYNGEE. This CDR3 is built from 16 residues. CDR3 sequence: CASSAGTSGSVGEQFF. The CDR3 DNA follows: TGTGCCAGCAGCGCGGGGACTAGCGGGAGTGTTGGTGAGCAGTTCTTC.

The rearrangement joins TRBV6-2 or TRBV6-3 to TRBJ1-2; 8 bases agree with TRBD1. Germline-derived CDR1 and CDR2 are MNHEY and SVGEGT. The V segment lost 3 bases and the J segment 6 bases; nucleotides outside the gene matches: 6. The CDR3 length is 14 residues. The CDR3 spells CASSYVVTGDGYTF. The CDR3 DNA reads TGTGCCAGCAGTTATGTTGTGACAGGGGATGGCTACACCTTC.

The chain employs TRBV7-2 and TRBJ2-3, with TRBD2 matching over 10 bases. With 5 bases clipped from V and 13 bases from J, the junction kept 9 bases outside the gene matches. The CDR3 sequence is 13 residues long. The germline V gene encodes CDR1 SGHTA and CDR2 FQGNSA. The CDR3 loop is CASSPGTSASEYF. The CDR3 DNA follows: TGTGCCAGCAGCCCCGGGACTAGCGCTTCTGAGTATTTT.

The chain has TRBV7-2 and TRBJ1-5; TRBD1 might be the D (6 bases). The CDR3 runs 16 residues. The germline V gene encodes CDR1 SGHTA and CDR2 FQGNSA. Between the trimmed V and J ends, which lost 4 bases and 1 base, there was a span of 14 bases. CDR3 nucleotides: TGTGCCAGCAGCTCATTGGGGGCAGGGAGCAATCAGCCCCAGCATTTT. Amino acid sequence: CASSSLGAGSNQPQHF.